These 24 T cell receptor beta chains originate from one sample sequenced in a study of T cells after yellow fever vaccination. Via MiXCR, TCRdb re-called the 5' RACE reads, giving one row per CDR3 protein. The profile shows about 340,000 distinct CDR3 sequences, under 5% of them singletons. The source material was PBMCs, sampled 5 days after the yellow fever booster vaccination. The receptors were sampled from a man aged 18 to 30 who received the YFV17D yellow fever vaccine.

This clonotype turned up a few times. The DNA for the CDR3 is TGCAGTGCCAGGACAGGGGAAGGGTCACCCCTCCACTTT. This codes for CSARTGEGSPLHF. This chain links TRBV20-1 with TRBJ1-6; 9 positions match TRBD1. J lost 10 bases, V lost 6 bases, and 7 bases had no gene match. The CDR3 spans 13 residues. Germline CDR1 and CDR2: DFQATT and SNEGSKA (reference sequence).

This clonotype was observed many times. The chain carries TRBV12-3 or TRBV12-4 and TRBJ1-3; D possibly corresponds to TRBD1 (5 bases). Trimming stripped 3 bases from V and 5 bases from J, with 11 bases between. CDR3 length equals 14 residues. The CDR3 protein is CASSFGGGRNTIYF. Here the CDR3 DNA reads TGTGCCAGCAGTTTTGGCGGGGGAAGAAACACCATATATTTT.

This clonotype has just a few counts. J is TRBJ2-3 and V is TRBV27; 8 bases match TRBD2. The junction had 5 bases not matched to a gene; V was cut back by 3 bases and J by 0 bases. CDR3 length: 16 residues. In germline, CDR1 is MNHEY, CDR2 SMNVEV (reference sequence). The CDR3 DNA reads TGTGCCAGCAGTTTTGCGGGGGGCCCTAGCACAGATACGCAGTATTTT. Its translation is CASSFAGGPSTDTQYF.

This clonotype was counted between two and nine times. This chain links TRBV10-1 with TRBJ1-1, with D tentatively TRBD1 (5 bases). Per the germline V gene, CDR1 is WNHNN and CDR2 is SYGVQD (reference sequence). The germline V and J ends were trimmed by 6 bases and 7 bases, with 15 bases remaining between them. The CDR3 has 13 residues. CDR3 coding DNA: TGCGCCAGCAGCGCATATACGAGGGGTGAAGCTTTCTTT. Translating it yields CASSAYTRGEAFF.

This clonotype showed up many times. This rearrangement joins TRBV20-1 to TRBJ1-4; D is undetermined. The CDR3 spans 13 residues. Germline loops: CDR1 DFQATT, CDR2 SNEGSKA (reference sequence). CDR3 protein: CRGHQATNEKLFF. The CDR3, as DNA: TGCAGAGGCCATCAGGCAACTAATGAAAAACTGTTTTTT.

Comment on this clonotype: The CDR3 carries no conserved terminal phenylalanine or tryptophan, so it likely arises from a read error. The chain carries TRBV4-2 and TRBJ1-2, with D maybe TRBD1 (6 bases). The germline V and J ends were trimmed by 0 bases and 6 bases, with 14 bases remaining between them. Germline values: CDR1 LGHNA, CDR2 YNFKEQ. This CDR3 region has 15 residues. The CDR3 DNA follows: TGTGCCAGCAGCCAAGAGGGACGGGGGCTTGATGGCTACACCATC. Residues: CASSQEGRGLDGYTI.

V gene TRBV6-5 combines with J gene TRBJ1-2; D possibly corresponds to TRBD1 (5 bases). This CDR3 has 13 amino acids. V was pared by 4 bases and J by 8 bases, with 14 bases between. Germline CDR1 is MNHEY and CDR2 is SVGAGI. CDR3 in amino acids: CASSSLWWGGYTF. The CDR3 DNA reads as TGTGCCAGCAGTTCACTATGGTGGGGCGGCTACACCTTC.

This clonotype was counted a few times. DNA for the CDR3: TGTGCCAGCAGTTACGGGTGGGGGAGCTCCTACAATGAGCAGTTCTTC. The encoded protein is CASSYGWGSSYNEQFF. This chain joins TRBV12-3 or TRBV12-4 and TRBJ2-1; perhaps D is TRBD1 or TRBD2 (5 bases each). The V and J ends lost 4 bases and 0 bases respectively, with 13 bases between them. This CDR3 is built from 16 residues.

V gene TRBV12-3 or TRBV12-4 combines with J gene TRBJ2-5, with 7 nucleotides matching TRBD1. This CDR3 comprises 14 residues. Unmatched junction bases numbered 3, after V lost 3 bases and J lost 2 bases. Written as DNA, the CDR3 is TGTGCCAGCAGTTTGGGACAGTCGCAAGAGACCCAGTACTTC. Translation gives CASSLGQSQETQYF.

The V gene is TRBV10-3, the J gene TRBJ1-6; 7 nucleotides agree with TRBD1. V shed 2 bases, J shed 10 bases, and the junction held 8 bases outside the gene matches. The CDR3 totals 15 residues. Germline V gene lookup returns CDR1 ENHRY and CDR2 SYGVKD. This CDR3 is CAISERQGDYSPLHF. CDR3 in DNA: TGTGCCATCAGTGAGAGGCAGGGGGATTACTCACCCCTCCACTTT.

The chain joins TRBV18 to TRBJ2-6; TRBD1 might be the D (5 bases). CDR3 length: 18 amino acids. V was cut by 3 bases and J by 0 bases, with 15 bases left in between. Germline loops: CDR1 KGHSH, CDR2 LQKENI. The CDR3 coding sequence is TGTGCCAGCTCACCCCAGTGGGGCGGAAACTCTGGGGCCAACGTCCTGACTTTC. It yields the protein CASSPQWGGNSGANVLTF.

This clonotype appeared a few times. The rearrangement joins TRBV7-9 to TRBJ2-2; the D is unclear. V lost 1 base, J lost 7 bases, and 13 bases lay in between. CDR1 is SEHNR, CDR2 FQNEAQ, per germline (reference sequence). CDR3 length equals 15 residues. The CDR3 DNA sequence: TGTGCCAGCAGCTTAGATTACCAGGTGATCGGGGAGCTGTTTTTT. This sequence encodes CASSLDYQVIGELFF.

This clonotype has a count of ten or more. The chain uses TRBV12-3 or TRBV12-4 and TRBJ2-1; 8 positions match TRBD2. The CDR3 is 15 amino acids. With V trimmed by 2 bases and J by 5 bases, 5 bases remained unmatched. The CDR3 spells CASSLTGGANNEQFF. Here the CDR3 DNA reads TGTGCCAGCAGTTTAACCGGGGGGGCCAACAATGAGCAGTTCTTC.

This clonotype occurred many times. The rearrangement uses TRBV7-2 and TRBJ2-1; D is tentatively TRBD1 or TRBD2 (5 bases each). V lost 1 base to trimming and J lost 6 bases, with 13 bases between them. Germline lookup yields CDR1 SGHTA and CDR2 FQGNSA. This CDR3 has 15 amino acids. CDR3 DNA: TGTGCCAGCAGCTTAGTCCACGGGGACCGCAATGAGCAGTTCTTC. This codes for CASSLVHGDRNEQFF.

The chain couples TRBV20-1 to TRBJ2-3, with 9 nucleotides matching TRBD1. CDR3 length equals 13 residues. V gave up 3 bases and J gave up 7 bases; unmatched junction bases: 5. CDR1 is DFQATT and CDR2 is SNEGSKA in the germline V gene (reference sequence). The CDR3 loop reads CSARGGQGHTQYF. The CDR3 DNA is TGCAGTGCTAGGGGGGGACAGGGACATACGCAGTATTTT.

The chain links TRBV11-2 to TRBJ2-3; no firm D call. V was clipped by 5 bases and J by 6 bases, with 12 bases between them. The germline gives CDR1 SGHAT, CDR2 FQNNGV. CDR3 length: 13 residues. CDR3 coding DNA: TGTGCCAGCAGCCCCATGGTGCGGGATACGCAGTATTTT. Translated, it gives CASSPMVRDTQYF.

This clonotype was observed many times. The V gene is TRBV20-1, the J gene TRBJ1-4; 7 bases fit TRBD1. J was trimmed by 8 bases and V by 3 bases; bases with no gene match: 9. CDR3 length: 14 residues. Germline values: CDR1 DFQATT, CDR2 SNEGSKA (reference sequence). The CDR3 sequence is CSASRQGGNEKLFF. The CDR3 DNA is TGCAGTGCTAGTAGACAGGGTGGAAACGAAAAACTGTTTTTT.

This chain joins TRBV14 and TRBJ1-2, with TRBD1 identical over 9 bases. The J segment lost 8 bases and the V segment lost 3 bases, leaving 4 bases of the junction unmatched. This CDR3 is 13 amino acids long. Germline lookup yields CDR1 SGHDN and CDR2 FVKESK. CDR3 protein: CASSHGQGTGYTF. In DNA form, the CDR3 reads TGTGCCAGCAGCCATGGACAGGGGACCGGCTACACCTTC.

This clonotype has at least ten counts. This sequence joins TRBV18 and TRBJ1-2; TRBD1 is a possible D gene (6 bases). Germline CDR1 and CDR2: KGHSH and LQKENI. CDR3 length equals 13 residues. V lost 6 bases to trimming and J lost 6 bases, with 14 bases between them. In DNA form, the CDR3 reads TGTGCCAGCTCCCCAAGGCCAGGGGATGGCTACACCTTC. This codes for CASSPRPGDGYTF.

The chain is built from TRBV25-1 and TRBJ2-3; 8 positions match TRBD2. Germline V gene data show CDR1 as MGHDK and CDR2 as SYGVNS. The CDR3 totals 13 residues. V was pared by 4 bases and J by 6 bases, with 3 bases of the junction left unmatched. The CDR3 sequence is CASSVSGGDTQYF. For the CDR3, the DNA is TGTGCCAGCAGTGTTTCGGGGGGGGATACGCAGTATTTT.

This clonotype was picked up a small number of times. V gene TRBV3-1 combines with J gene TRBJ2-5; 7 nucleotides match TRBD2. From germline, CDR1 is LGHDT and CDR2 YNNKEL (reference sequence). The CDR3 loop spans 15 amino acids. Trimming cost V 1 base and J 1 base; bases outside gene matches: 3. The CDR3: CASSQGRGSQETQYF. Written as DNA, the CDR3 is TGTGCCAGCAGCCAAGGGCGGGGGAGCCAAGAGACCCAGTACTTC.

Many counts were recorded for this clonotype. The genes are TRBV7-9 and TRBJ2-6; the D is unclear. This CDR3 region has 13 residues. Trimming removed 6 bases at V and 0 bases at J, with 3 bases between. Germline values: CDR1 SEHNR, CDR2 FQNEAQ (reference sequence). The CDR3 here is CASRDSGANVLTF. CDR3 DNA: TGTGCCAGCAGGGACTCTGGGGCCAACGTCCTGACTTTC.

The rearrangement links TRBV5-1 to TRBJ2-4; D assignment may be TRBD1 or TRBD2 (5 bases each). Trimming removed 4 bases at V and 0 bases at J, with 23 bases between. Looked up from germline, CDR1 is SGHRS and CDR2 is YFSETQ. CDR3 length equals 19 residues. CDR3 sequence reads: CASSAAVSGTEVAKNIQYF. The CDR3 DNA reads TGCGCCAGCAGCGCGGCAGTTTCCGGGACCGAAGTAGCCAAAAACATTCAGTACTTC.

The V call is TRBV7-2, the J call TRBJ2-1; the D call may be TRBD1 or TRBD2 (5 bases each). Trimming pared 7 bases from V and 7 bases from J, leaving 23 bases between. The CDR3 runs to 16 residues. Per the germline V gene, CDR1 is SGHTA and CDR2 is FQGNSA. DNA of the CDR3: TGTGCCAGCAACCGAAGGGGACGCGACAAGGGAAATGAGCAGTTCTTC. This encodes CASNRRGRDKGNEQFF.